This TCR beta chain comes out of a study of blood T cells in healthy people across ages. V lost 9 bases, J lost 6 bases, and 8 bases lay in between. CDR3 length equals 11 residues. Germline-derived CDR1 and CDR2 are KGHDR and SFDVKD. Per sample, a minimum of 7 million PBMCs were isolated. Study-level points and caveats: In these data, TCR beta diversity tracked strongly with naive T cell percentage.

Comment on this clonotype: What it binds is not known.

The authors ran a second PCR of roughly 6 to 12 cycles using a sample-barcoded 5' primer and a J-beta primer mix. MiXCR, applied by TCRdb to the 5' RACE reads, yields one record per CDR3 protein. The sample lists about 2 million distinct CDR3 sequences; less than 50% were seen once. The clonotype comes from a middle-aged woman in good health. The chain uses TRBV24-1 and TRBJ2-1; D is undetermined. The specimen was blood. The CDR3 nucleotides read TGTGCCACCGGGTCGGGCAATGAGCAGTTCTTC. It specifies CATGSGNEQFF.